These 21 T cell receptor beta chains share one sample of origin, sequenced in a study of beta chain features in type 1 diabetes (dated by TCRdb to the late 2010s). Preparation of the library involved the immunoSEQ multiplex PCR assay. The entire amount of isolated RNA was reverse transcribed using the High Capacity cDNA Reverse Transcription Kit, so the sequenced TCRB transcripts were expressed ones. The immuneACCESS repertoire file appears here via TCRdb, limited to in-frame rearrangements. These files lack a portion of the clones; in checked studies, under half of the deficit traces to unresolved V genes, and the cause of the others is not known. This sample holds about 19,000 clones; 50% were observed only once. Approximately 0.42% of the sample is taken by the ten largest. Input material: stem cell memory CD4+ T cells from blood. The sample's cell subset or site label, in plain terms: stem cell-like memory CD4+ T cells. These receptors originate from a man aged 18 to 29 in good health.

V and J are TRBV6-5 and TRBJ1-4, with a tentative D call TRBD1 (5 bases). The germline V and J ends were trimmed by 6 bases and 1 base, with 9 bases remaining between them. This CDR3 is 14 amino acids long. Germline loops: CDR1 MNHEY, CDR2 SVGAGI. This CDR3 reads CASRSGITNEKLFF. The CDR3 bases are TGTGCCAGCAGGTCAGGGATAACTAATGAAAAACTGTTTTTT.

This chain joins TRBV7-3 and TRBJ1-2; 8 nucleotides line up with TRBD1. Germline values: CDR1 SGHTA, CDR2 FQGTGA. Trimming removed 0 bases from V and 4 bases from J; junction bases left unmatched: 7. The CDR3 is 16 amino acids. The CDR3 region has the DNA TGTGCCAGCAGCTTAACAGACAGGGGAAAGAGCTATGGCTACACCTTC. Its translation: CASSLTDRGKSYGYTF.

The genes are TRBV30 and TRBJ1-2; possibly TRBD1 for D (5 bases). Per germline, CDR1 GTSNPN and CDR2 SVGIG (reference sequence). V gave up 2 bases and J gave up 7 bases, with 8 bases separating them. The CDR3 length is 11 residues. The CDR3 spells CAWSQGSGYTF. The CDR3 nucleotides read TGTGCCTGGAGTCAGGGAAGTGGCTACACCTTC.

The V gene is TRBV14, the J gene TRBJ2-7; 8 positions match TRBD1. The ends lost 4 bases at V and 4 bases at J; junction bases unmatched: 9. Germline V gene data show CDR1 as SGHDN and CDR2 as FVKESK. This CDR3 region has 15 residues. This chain's CDR3 is CASSLWQGARYEQYF. CDR3 coding DNA: TGTGCCAGCAGCCTATGGCAGGGGGCTAGGTACGAGCAGTACTTC.

V usage is TRBV4-2 and J usage is TRBJ1-1, with a weak D call TRBD1 (5 bases). The V end was cut by 5 bases, the J end by 0 bases, with 13 bases between. The length of the CDR3 is 15 residues. CDR1 and CDR2 (germline): LGHNA, YNFKEQ. CDR3: CASSATETVNTEAFF. The CDR3 bases are TGTGCCAGCAGCGCCACTGAGACAGTGAACACTGAAGCTTTCTTT.

This clone came up once. This chain uses TRBV6-1 with TRBJ2-7, with D perhaps matching TRBD1 (5 bases). Germline lookup yields CDR1 MNHNS and CDR2 SASEGT. Deletions cut 2 bases from V and 5 bases from J, with 16 bases between. The CDR3 sequence is 15 residues long. In DNA form, the CDR3 reads TGTGCCAGCAGTGAACGGCTCGGCAGGGCAAACGAGCAGTACTTC. It yields the protein CASSERLGRANEQYF.

The J gene is TRBJ1-5, the V gene TRBV9; 11 positions match TRBD1. This CDR3 is built from 16 residues. Germline V CDR1 and CDR2: SGDLS, YYNGEE. J gave up 4 bases and V 5 bases, and 8 bases lay outside the gene matches. The CDR3 DNA reads as TGTGCCAGCAGTCAGGGGACAGGGGGGTTTAATCAGCCCCAGCATTTT. It yields the protein CASSQGTGGFNQPQHF.

The V gene is TRBV27, the J gene TRBJ2-3, with 14 bases that match TRBD2. From germline, CDR1 is MNHEY and CDR2 SMNVEV (reference sequence). This CDR3 is 15 amino acids long. With V trimmed by 4 bases and J by 8 bases, 5 bases remained unmatched. The CDR3 loop is CASSWTSGRSGTQYF. The CDR3 bases are TGTGCCAGCAGTTGGACTAGCGGGAGGAGTGGTACGCAGTATTTT.

V usage is TRBV5-6 and J usage is TRBJ2-5, with a tentative D call TRBD2 (6 bases). The assigned J gene may be wrong: the sequence end matches TRBJ2-7 better. The germline V gene has CDR1 SGHDT and CDR2 YYEEEE. The length of the CDR3 is 16 residues. In DNA, the CDR3 is TGTGCCAGCAGCCTACCGGGGCGGGATAGATCCTACGAGCAGTACTTC. Translated, it gives CASSLPGRDRSYEQYF.

CDR3: CASSHASTSSSYNEQFF. CDR3 nucleotides: TGCGCCAGCAGCCATGCCTCGACTAGCTCATCCTACAATGAGCAGTTCTTC. The rearrangement joins TRBV4-3 to TRBJ2-1, with 7 bases identical to TRBD2. Germline V CDR1 and CDR2: LGHNA, YSLEER. The CDR3 runs to 17 residues. The junction had 9 bases not matched to a gene; V was cut back by 3 bases and J by 1 base.

Details on this clone: The junction departs from the called germline gene at one end, perhaps through a read error. This chain uses TRBV6-5 with TRBJ2-3; TRBD2 might be the D (6 bases). Germline CDR1 is MNHEY and CDR2 is SVGAGI. The CDR3 is made up of 15 amino acids. CDR3 sequence (DNA): TGTGCCAGCAGGTCCGACGGGGGACGCACAGGTACGCAGTATTTT. This translates into CASRSDGGRTGTQYF.

V and J are TRBV18 and TRBJ2-1; 12 bases match TRBD2. The CDR3 runs 19 residues. CDR1 and CDR2 (germline): KGHSH, LQKENI. Germline trimming cut 2 bases from V and 5 bases from J; bases unmatched to any gene: 13. The CDR3 sequence is CASSPYSRLAGAGNNEQFF. As DNA, the CDR3 is TGTGCCAGCTCACCATACTCCCGACTAGCGGGGGCCGGTAACAATGAGCAGTTCTTC. Full variable domain (outside the CDR3, taken from reference TRBV18 and TRBJ2-1): NAGVMQNPRHLVRRRGQEARLRCSPMKGHSHVYWYRQLPEEGLKFMVYLQKENIIDESGMPKERFSAEFPKEGPSILRIQQVVRGDSAAYFCASSPYSRLAGAGNNEQFFGPGTRLTVL.

The chain recombines TRBV28 with TRBJ1-5; maybe TRBD1 (5 bases). Germline CDR1 reads MDHEN; CDR2 reads SYDVKM. The CDR3 is 15 amino acids. The V and J ends lost 3 bases and 4 bases respectively, with 13 bases between them. This CDR3 is CASSFRLSGNQPQHF. The CDR3 DNA follows: TGTGCCAGCAGTTTTCGTCTTTCAGGGAATCAGCCCCAGCATTTT.

The V gene is TRBV30, the J gene TRBJ2-7, with D unclear. This CDR3 is 14 amino acids long. Trimming removed 0 bases from V and 0 bases from J, with 9 bases in between. In germline, CDR1 is GTSNPN, CDR2 SVGIG (reference sequence). In nucleotides, the CDR3 is TGTGCCTGGAGTGTACGTAGTAGCTCCTACGAGCAGTACTTC. This translates into CAWSVRSSSYEQYF.

This sequence joins TRBV5-4 and TRBJ2-7, with 10 bases fitting TRBD1. The CDR3 sequence is 15 residues long. Germline lookup yields CDR1 SGHNT and CDR2 YYREEE (reference sequence). J gave up 2 bases and V 3 bases, and 5 bases lay outside the gene matches. This CDR3 is CASSSGQGGAYEQYF. CDR3 in DNA: TGTGCCAGCAGCTCCGGACAGGGGGGGGCCTACGAGCAGTACTTC.

The rearrangement links TRBV19 to TRBJ2-5, with D tentatively TRBD1 (6 bases). This CDR3 region has 14 residues. The V end lost 6 bases, the J end lost 1 base, and 12 bases lay between the germline ends. Looked up from germline, CDR1 is LNHDA and CDR2 is SQIVND (reference sequence). In DNA, the CDR3 is TGTGCCAGTAGCAGACAGGCCTCCCAAGAGACCCAGTACTTC. As protein: CASSRQASQETQYF.

The chain employs TRBV9 and TRBJ2-7, with 7 bases aligning to TRBD1. The germline V gene encodes CDR1 SGDLS and CDR2 YYNGEE. This CDR3 region has 16 residues. V lost 0 bases to trimming and J lost 3 bases; unmatched junction nucleotides: 9. CDR3 protein: CASSVAEGQFGYEQYF. The CDR3 region has the DNA TGTGCCAGCAGCGTAGCCGAGGGACAGTTTGGCTACGAGCAGTACTTC.

The count of this clone is one. The V and J genes are TRBV7-9 and TRBJ2-2; tentative D call: TRBD1 (6 bases). From germline, CDR1 is SEHNR and CDR2 FQNEAQ (reference sequence). The V end lost 1 base, the J end lost 6 bases, and 12 bases lay between the germline ends. This CDR3 has 15 amino acids. The chain's CDR3 is CASSLVQGFSGELFF. CDR3 coding DNA: TGTGCCAGCAGCTTAGTCCAGGGGTTCTCCGGGGAGCTGTTTTTT.

The V gene is TRBV14, the J gene TRBJ1-2; D gene ambiguous. This CDR3 is 18 amino acids long. Germline CDR1 SGHDN, CDR2 FVKESK. Trimming took 1 base from V and 4 from J, leaving 22 bases between them. CDR3 nucleotides: TGTGCCAGCAGCCAAGTTGCGTGGGCAGAACCACCCCTCTATGGCTACACCTTC. Protein product: CASSQVAWAEPPLYGYTF.

This clone was seen a few times. The genes are TRBV7-9 and TRBJ2-7; D ambiguous. V lost 3 bases, J lost 0 bases, and 9 bases lay in between. The CDR3 covers 14 residues. Germline V lookup: CDR1 SEHNR, CDR2 FQNEAQ (reference sequence). In nucleotides, the CDR3 is TGTGCCAGCAGCTTGAGGTTCCTCTCCTACGAGCAGTACTTC. As protein: CASSLRFLSYEQYF.

The chain combines TRBV6-6 with TRBJ2-3; tentative D call: TRBD2 (6 bases). The CDR3 runs to 14 residues. Germline V lookup: CDR1 MNHNY, CDR2 SVGAGI (reference sequence). Trimming removed 5 bases from V and 2 bases from J, with 11 bases in between. The CDR3 reads CASSLGLPTDTQYF. DNA for the CDR3: TGTGCCAGCAGTCTCGGACTACCCACAGATACGCAGTATTTT.